This T cell receptor beta chain appears in the sequencing data of a study of spatial heterogeneity in lung cancer. The overall study: Among detected sequences, beta-chain ones consistently exceeded alpha-chain ones in number.

The CDR3 sequence is 15 residues long. CDR1 SGHTA and CDR2 FQGNSA come from the germline V gene. V was pared by 1 base and J by 6 bases, with 4 bases of the junction left unmatched. Specified time point: sample taken at primary tumor resection. The donors, fewer than 95 patients with untreated early-stage non-small cell lung cancer, provided the samples. Whole RNA, isolated from tumor, nontumor lung or frozen PBMC, was sequenced without prior sorting. TCR cDNA molecules each had a unique molecular identifier. TCRdb processed the 5' RACE reads anew with MiXCR; each CDR3 protein has one entry. Of fewer than 3,000 distinct CDR3 sequences listed, around 8% were seen once; the top ten hold about 20%. The table lists this clonotype with many counts.

Sequences were derived from normal lung tissue next to the tumor, sampled at surgery. The clonotype originates from a male donor with early-stage non-small cell lung cancer. The gene calls are TRBV7-2 and TRBJ1-5; 9 bases are shared with TRBD1. The CDR3 sequence: CASSLETGGTQPQHF. DNA for the CDR3: TGTGCCAGCAGCTTAGAAACAGGGGGCACTCAGCCCCAGCATTTT. Together with reference TRBV7-2 and TRBJ1-5, the CDR3 gives the full variable domain: GAGVSQSPSNKVTEKGKDVELRCDPISGHTALYWYRQSLGQGLEFLIYFQGNSAPDKSGLPSDRFSAERTGGSVSTLTIQRTQQEDSAVYLCASSLETGGTQPQHFGDGTRLSIL.